This entry features one T cell receptor beta chain sequence. TCRdb reprocessed the 5' RACE reads, keeping one entry per CDR3 protein, no DNA. The table lists 400,000 to 500,000 distinct CDR3 sequences. The data belong to a study of T cells expressing NK-cell markers. CDR1 and CDR2 from the germline V gene are DFQATT and SNEGSKA (reference sequence). The CDR3 covers 13 residues. Sequencing used blood T cells: a sorted CD56 or NKG2C T cell subset, CD4+ or CD8+ T cells, or bulk PBMC T cells (not recorded which). This rearrangement joins TRBV20-1 to TRBJ2-5; TCRdb calls TRBD2, which cannot be checked without DNA. The TCR originated in a woman between 18 and 69 years old in good health. The CDR3 reads CSARVEGLETQYF.